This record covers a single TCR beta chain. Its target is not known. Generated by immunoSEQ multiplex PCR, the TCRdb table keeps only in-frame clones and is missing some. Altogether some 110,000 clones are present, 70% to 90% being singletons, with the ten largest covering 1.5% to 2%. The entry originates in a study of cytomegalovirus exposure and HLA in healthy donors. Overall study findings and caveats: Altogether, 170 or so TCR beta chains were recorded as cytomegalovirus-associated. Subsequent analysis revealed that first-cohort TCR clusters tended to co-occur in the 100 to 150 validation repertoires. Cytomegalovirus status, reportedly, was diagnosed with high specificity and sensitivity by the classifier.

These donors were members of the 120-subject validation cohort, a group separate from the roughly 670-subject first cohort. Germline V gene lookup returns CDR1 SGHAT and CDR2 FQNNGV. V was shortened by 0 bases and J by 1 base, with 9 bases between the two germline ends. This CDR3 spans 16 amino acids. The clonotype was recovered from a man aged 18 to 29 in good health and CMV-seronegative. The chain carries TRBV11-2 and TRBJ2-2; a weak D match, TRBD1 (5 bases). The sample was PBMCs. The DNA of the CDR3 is TGTGCCAGCAGCTTAGAAGGGCAGGGGAACACCGGGGAGCTGTTTTTT. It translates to CASSLEGQGNTGELFF.